Listed below are T cell receptor beta chains from one sample, sequenced in a study of blood T cell repertoires in COVID-19. Profiling relied on immunoSEQ multiplex PCR, and the TCRdb table lists in-frame clones only, not all of them. The table has 250,000 to 350,000 clones, 88% seen once. Sequencing used PBMCs or T cells enriched from blood (not recorded which). These receptors were taken from an older woman in a cohort exposed to, infected with or recovered from COVID-19 (not recorded which). Both conserved end residues are part of each CDR3. The D gene is left open where the match is weak. Size is omitted from some rows. Given values are once, few, many or a class for expanded clones.

v_gene	j_gene	d_gene	abundance	CDR3aa	CDR3nt
TRBV7-9	TRBJ1-3	TRBD1	.	CASSLRTGVSGNTIYF	TGTGCCAGCAGCTTACGAACAGGGGTCTCTGGAAACACCATATATTTT
TRBV3-1/TRBV3-2	TRBJ1-6	TRBD1	.	CASSTRQGIDSPLHF	TGTGCCAGCAGCACCCGACAGGGGATCGATTCACCCCTCCACTTT
TRBV10-2	TRBJ2-7	.	once	CASSVGANEQYF	TGCGCCAGCAGTGTGGGAGCGAATGAGCAGTACTTC
TRBV7-9	TRBJ2-3	.	.	CASSNSGGTQYF	TGTGCCAGCAGCAACTCAGGAGGTACGCAGTATTTT
TRBV28	TRBJ1-2	.	.	CASTRSGPGGGYTF	TGTGCCAGCACGAGGTCGGGGCCCGGGGGTGGCTACACCTTC
TRBV5-5	TRBJ2-1	TRBD2	.	CASSLAGLAPNEQFF	TGTGCCAGCAGCTTGGCGGGACTAGCCCCGAATGAGCAGTTCTTC
TRBV9	TRBJ2-7	.	.	CASSPRTESYEQYF	TGTGCCAGCAGCCCGCGGACAGAGTCCTACGAGCAGTACTTC
TRBV3-1/TRBV3-2	TRBJ2-3	TRBD2	.	CASSPGTSGRHGTDTQYF	TGTGCCAGCAGCCCTGGGACTAGCGGGAGGCACGGCACAGATACGCAGTATTTT
TRBV6-4	TRBJ2-2	TRBD2	.	CASSDSWGAGGHTGELFF	TGTGCCAGCAGTGACTCTTGGGGAGCGGGAGGCCACACCGGGGAGCTGTTTTTT
TRBV7-3	TRBJ1-1	TRBD1	.	CASSLTPGGTEAFF	TGTGCCAGCAGCTTAACCCCAGGGGGCACTGAAGCTTTCTTT